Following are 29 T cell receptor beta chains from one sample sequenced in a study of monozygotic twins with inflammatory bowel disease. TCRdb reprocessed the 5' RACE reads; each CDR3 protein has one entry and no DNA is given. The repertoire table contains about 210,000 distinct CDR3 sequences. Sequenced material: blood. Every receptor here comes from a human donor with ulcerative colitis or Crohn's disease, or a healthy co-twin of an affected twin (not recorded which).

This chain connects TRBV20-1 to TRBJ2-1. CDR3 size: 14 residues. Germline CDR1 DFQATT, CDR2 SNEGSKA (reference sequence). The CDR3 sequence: CSALLISSYNEQFF.

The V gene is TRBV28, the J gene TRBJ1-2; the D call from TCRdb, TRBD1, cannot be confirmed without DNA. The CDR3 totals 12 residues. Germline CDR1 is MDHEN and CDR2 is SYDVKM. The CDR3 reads CASSFSGDGYTF.

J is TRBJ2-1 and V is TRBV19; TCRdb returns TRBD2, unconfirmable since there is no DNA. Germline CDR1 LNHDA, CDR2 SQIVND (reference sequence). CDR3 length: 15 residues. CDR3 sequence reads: CASTRTSNLAYEQFF.

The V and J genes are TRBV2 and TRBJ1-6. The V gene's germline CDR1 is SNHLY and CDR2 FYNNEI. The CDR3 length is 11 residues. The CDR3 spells CASSRNSPLNF.

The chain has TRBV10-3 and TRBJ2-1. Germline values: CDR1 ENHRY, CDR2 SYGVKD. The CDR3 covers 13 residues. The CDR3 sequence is CAISESGSNEQFF.

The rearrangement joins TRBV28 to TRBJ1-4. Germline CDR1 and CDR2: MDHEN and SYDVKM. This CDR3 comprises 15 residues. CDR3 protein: CASSLRGRAGEKLFF.

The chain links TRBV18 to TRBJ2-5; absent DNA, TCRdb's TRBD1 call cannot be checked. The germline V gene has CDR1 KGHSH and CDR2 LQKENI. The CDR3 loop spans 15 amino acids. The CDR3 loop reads CASSPSKGAGETQYF. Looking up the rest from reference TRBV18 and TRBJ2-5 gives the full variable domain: NAGVMQNPRHLVRRRGQEARLRCSPMKGHSHVYWYRQLPEEGLKFMVYLQKENIIDESGMPKERFSAEFPKEGPSILRIQQVVRGDSAAYFCASSPSKGAGETQYFGPGTRLLVL.

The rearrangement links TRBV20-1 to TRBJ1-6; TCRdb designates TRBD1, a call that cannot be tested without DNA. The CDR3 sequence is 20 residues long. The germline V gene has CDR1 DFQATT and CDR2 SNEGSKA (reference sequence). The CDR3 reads CSASSPVGTGLSSYNSPLHF.

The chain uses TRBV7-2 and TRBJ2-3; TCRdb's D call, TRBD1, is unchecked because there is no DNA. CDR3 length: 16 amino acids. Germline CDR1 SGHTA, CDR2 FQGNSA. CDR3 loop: CASSLVAPLGTDTQYF. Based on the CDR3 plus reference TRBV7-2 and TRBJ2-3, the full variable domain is GAGVSQSPSNKVTEKGKDVELRCDPISGHTALYWYRQSLGQGLEFLIYFQGNSAPDKSGLPSDRFSAERTGGSVSTLTIQRTQQEDSAVYLCASSLVAPLGTDTQYFGPGTRLTVL.

CDR3 sequence reads: CSVQGRTTEAFF. The chain links TRBV29-1 to TRBJ1-1; TCRdb names TRBD1, which stays unverified in the absence of DNA. The V gene's germline CDR1 is SQVTM and CDR2 ANQGSEA. The CDR3 consists of 12 residues.

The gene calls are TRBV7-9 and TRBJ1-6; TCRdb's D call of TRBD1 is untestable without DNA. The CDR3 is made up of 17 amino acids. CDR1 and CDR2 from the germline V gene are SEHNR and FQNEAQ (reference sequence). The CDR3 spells CASSLEKGGQWNSPLHF.

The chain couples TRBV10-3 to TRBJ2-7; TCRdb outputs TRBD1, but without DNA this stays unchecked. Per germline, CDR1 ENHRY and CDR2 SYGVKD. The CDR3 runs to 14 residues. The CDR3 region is CAISEGQGDYEQYF.

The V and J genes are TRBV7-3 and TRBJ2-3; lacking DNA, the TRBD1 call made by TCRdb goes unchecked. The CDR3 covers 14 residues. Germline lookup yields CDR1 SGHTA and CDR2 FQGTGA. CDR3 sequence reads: CASSLGTGVDTQYF.

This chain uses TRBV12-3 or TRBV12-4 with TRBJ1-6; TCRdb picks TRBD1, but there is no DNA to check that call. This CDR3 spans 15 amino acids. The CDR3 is CASRETGTGSSPLHF.

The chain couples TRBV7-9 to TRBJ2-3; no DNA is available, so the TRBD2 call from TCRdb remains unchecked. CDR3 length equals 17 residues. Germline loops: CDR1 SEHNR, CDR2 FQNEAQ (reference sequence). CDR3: CASSFPPLAGGTDTQYF.

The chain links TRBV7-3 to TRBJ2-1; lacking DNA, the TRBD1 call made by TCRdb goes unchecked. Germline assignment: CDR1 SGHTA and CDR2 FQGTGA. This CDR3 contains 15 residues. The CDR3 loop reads CASSPGGASYNEQFF.

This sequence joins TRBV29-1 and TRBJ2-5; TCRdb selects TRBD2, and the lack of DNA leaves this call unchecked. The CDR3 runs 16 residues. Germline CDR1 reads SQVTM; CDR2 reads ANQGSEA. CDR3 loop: CSVGGLAGGSGETQYF. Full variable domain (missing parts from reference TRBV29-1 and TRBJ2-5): SAVISQKPSRDICQRGTSLTIQCQVDSQVTMMFWYRQQPGQSLTLIATANQGSEATYESGFVIDKFPISRPNLTFSTLTVSNMSPEDSSIYLCSVGGLAGGSGETQYFGPGTRLLVL.

This CDR3 reads CASSFIQGWQYF. The rearrangement links TRBV7-8 to TRBJ2-7; the D call from TCRdb, TRBD1, cannot be confirmed without DNA. Germline V gene data show CDR1 as SGHVS and CDR2 as FQNEAQ. There are 12 residues in the CDR3.

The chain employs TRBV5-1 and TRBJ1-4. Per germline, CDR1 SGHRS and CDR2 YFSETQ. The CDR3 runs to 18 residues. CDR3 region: CASSPRTGSLATNEKLFF.

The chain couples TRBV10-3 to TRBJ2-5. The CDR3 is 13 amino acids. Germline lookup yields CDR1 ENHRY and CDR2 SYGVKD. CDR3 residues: CAISPGYQETQYF.

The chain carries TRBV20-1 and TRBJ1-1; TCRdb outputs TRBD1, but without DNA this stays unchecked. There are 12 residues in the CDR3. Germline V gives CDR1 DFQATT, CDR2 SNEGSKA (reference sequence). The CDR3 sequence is CSARTGYTEAFF.

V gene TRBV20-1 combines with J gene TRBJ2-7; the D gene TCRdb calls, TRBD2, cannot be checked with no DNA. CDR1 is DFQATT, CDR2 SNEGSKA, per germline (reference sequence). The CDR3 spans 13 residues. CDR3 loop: CSAREVGEREQYF.

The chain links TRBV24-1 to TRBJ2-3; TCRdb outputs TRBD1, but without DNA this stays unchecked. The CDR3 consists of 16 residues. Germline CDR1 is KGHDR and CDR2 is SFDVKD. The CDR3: CATSDPGQGASDTQYF.

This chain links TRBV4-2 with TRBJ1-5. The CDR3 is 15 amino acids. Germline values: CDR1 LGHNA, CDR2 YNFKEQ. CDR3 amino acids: CASSQDLREYQPQHF.

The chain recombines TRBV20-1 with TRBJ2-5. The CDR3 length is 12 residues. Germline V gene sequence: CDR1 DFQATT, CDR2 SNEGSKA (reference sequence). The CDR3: CSAIYSQETQYF.

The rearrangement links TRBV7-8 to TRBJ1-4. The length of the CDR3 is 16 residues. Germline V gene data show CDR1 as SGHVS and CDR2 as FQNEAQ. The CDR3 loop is CASSWGFGATNEKLFF.

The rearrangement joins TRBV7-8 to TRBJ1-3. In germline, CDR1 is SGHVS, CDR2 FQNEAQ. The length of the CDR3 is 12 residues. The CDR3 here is CASSEQGNTIYF.

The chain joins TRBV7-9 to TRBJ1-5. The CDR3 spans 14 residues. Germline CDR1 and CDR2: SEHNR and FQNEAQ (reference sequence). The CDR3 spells CASSSSGILEPQHF.

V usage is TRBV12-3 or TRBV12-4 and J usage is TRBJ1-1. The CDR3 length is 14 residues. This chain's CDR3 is CASSFEPRNTEAFF.